This TCR beta chain emerged from a study of shared clonotypes between healthy human individuals. Study details: Every donor yielded three CD4 naive, three CD4 memory, two CD8 naive and one CD8 memory plate.

Healthy HIV-negative adults without recent acute infections or vaccinations served as donors. Assay: immunoSEQ multiplex PCR; the TCRdb copy retains only in-frame clones and omits some. Among some 1,400,000 clones listed, 96% were seen once. Germline V gene lookup returns CDR1 LNHDA and CDR2 SQIVND (reference sequence). Trimming shortened V by 3 bases and J by 4 bases, and 26 bases separated the two germline ends. This CDR3 region has 19 residues. Sequenced material: naive CD4+ T cells sorted from blood. The sample's subset: CD45RA+ positively selected. The V gene is TRBV19, the J gene TRBJ2-3; a weak D match, TRBD2 (6 bases). The TCR was taken from a man between 25 and 39 years old in good health. The CDR3 loop is CASSIRAGRPSYTPDTQYF. In DNA, the CDR3 is TGTGCCAGTAGTATTCGGGCGGGAAGACCGTCATATACCCCAGATACGCAGTATTTT.